A single sample gave rise to the 3 T cell receptor beta chains below, sequenced in a study of CD8 T cells in ankylosing spondylitis. TCRdb re-analysed the 5' RACE reads in MiXCR, keeping a single row per CDR3 protein. The table lists about 140,000 distinct CDR3 sequences, around a third of them singletons. Material for sequencing was synovial fluid, either unsorted or a sorted T cell fraction (not recorded which). The receptors stem from a male donor with ankylosing spondylitis.

The chain carries TRBV29-1 and TRBJ2-2; D unresolved. The CDR3 is 13 amino acids. The V gene lost 4 bases and the J gene lost 4 bases, with 10 bases spanning the gap. From germline, CDR1 is SQVTM and CDR2 ANQGSEA. DNA of the CDR3: TGCAGCGTTGCCACGTACCTCACCGGGGAGCTGTTTTTT. It encodes CSVATYLTGELFF.

The chain couples TRBV7-2 to TRBJ1-1; TRBD1 matches at 9 bases. The junction had 5 bases not matched to a gene; V was cut back by 5 bases and J by 7 bases. The CDR3 loop spans 13 amino acids. Per the germline V gene, CDR1 is SGHTA and CDR2 is FQGNSA. The CDR3 protein is CASSGQGRVEAFF. CDR3 DNA: TGTGCCAGCAGCGGACAGGGGAGGGTTGAAGCTTTCTTT.

The chain carries TRBV4-1 and TRBJ2-1; 8 positions agree with TRBD2. V dropped 0 bases and J dropped 8; count of bases not matched to a gene: 27. In germline, CDR1 is MGHRA, CDR2 YSYEKL. This CDR3 has 22 amino acids. The CDR3 region is CASSQEGLQGWAGGVLGYEQFF. CDR3 DNA sequence: TGCGCCAGCAGCCAAGAGGGGCTCCAAGGCTGGGCGGGAGGAGTTTTAGGCTATGAGCAGTTCTTC.